Presented here are 15 T cell receptor beta chains from one specimen sequenced in a study of blood T cell repertoires in COVID-19. Only in-frame clones appear in the TCRdb table, and some are missing; sequencing was by immunoSEQ multiplex PCR. Of roughly 200,000 clones listed, around 84% are singletons. Sequenced: peripheral blood. These receptors all stem from a man aged 55 to 70 with acute or convalescent COVID-19.

This clone appeared a few times. The CDR3 loop is CASSASGGTTYEQYF. The CDR3 coding sequence is TGCGCCAGCAGTGCTAGCGGGGGGACAACCTACGAGCAGTACTTC. V usage is TRBV10-2 and J usage is TRBJ2-7, with TRBD2 identical over 11 bases. Germline CDR1 reads WSHSY; CDR2 reads SAAADI. V lost 4 bases to trimming and J lost 2 bases; unmatched junction nucleotides: 4. The CDR3 runs 15 residues.

The CDR3 here is CASSYPTGGGTDTQYF. The DNA of the CDR3 is TGTGCCAGCAGCTACCCGACAGGTGGCGGGACAGATACGCAGTATTTT. The chain has TRBV7-9 and TRBJ2-3; possibly TRBD1 for D (6 bases). There are 16 residues in the CDR3. Germline V lookup: CDR1 SEHNR, CDR2 FQNEAQ (reference sequence). Trimming removed 4 bases at V and 3 bases at J, with 17 bases between.

The V call is TRBV19, the J call TRBJ1-4; 7 bases line up with TRBD1. The CDR3 extends over 16 amino acids. The V segment lost 7 bases and the J segment 0 bases; nucleotides outside the gene matches: 8. Germline V CDR1 and CDR2: LNHDA, SQIVND (reference sequence). CDR3 sequence: CASKGASSTTNEKLFF. DNA for the CDR3: TGTGCCAGTAAGGGGGCCTCATCCACAACTAATGAAAAACTGTTTTTT.

The genes are TRBV7-9 and TRBJ2-1; a possible D gene is TRBD1 (5 bases). Germline lookup yields CDR1 SEHNR and CDR2 FQNEAQ (reference sequence). Trimming left V 2 bases short and J 0 bases short, with 14 bases between. The CDR3 covers 17 residues. The CDR3 is CASSLQNAGPSYNEQFF. For the CDR3, the DNA is TGTGCCAGCAGCTTACAGAACGCAGGGCCCTCCTACAATGAGCAGTTCTTC.

The genes are TRBV5-1 and TRBJ2-2; possible D gene TRBD1, 6 bases. This CDR3 is 16 amino acids long. Trimming took 1 base from V and 0 from J, leaving 10 bases between them. Germline assignment: CDR1 SGHRS and CDR2 YFSETQ. CDR3 in DNA: TGCGCCAGCAGCTTGTATTGGACAGCGAACACCGGGGAGCTGTTTTTT. Protein product: CASSLYWTANTGELFF. Together with reference TRBV5-1 and TRBJ2-2, the CDR3 gives the full variable domain: KAGVTQTPRYLIKTRGQQVTLSCSPISGHRSVSWYQQTPGQGLQFLFEYFSETQRNKGNFPGRFSGRQFSNSRSEMNVSTLELGDSALYLCASSLYWTANTGELFFGEGSRLTVL.

This clone was seen only a few times. The chain couples TRBV6-5 to TRBJ1-2, with D perhaps TRBD1 (5 bases). Germline-derived CDR1 and CDR2 are MNHEY and SVGAGI. The V end lost 2 bases, the J end lost 3 bases, and 7 bases lay between the germline ends. There are 13 residues in the CDR3. The CDR3 nucleotides are TGTGCCAGCAGTTACGAAGGGGACTATGGCTACACCTTC. It encodes CASSYEGDYGYTF.

This clone was detected many times. J is TRBJ1-4 and V is TRBV6-5, with 10 bases that match TRBD1. J lost 7 bases, V lost 7 bases, and 6 bases had no gene match. The germline V gene encodes CDR1 MNHEY and CDR2 SVGAGI. The CDR3 covers 14 residues. The CDR3 reads CASTGDRGREKLFF. The CDR3 bases are TGTGCCAGCACTGGGGACAGGGGACGTGAAAAACTGTTTTTT.

V is TRBV5-1 and J is TRBJ2-1; 8 nucleotides match TRBD1. Germline-derived CDR1 and CDR2 are SGHRS and YFSETQ. The CDR3 covers 16 residues. The trim removed 4 bases at V and 0 bases at J, leaving 6 bases unmatched. The CDR3 is CASSPTGASSYNEQFF. In DNA form, the CDR3 reads TGCGCCAGCAGCCCGACAGGGGCCAGCTCCTACAATGAGCAGTTCTTC.

The J gene is TRBJ1-2, the V gene TRBV24-1; TRBD1 aligns across 9 bases. This CDR3 spans 13 amino acids. Trimming at V came to 7 bases and at J to 2 bases, leaving 1 base not matched to a gene. Per germline, CDR1 KGHDR and CDR2 SFDVKD. The CDR3 DNA is TGTGCCACCAGAGGGACAGGGAACTATGGCTACACCTTC. Encoded protein: CATRGTGNYGYTF.

This rearrangement joins TRBV5-1 to TRBJ1-4, with D maybe TRBD1 (5 bases). The CDR3 is 15 amino acids. Deletions cut 9 bases from V and 7 bases from J, with 22 bases between. CDR1 and CDR2 from the germline V gene are SGHRS and YFSETQ. The DNA for the CDR3 is TGCGCCACCTCCTTATTGCCGATCGGGGGTGAAAAACTGTTTTTT. Its translation: CATSLLPIGGEKLFF.

The genes are TRBV14 and TRBJ1-1, with 7 bases that match TRBD1. Germline V gene sequence: CDR1 SGHDN, CDR2 FVKESK. This CDR3 comprises 14 residues. J was trimmed by 11 bases and V by 4 bases; bases with no gene match: 13. The CDR3, as DNA: TGTGCCAGCAGCCCGACCACAGGGGCCGCAAGGGCTTTCTTT. Protein: CASSPTTGAARAFF.

The chain links TRBV7-2 to TRBJ2-5; TRBD1 agrees at 8 bases. The CDR3 extends over 14 amino acids. With 3 bases clipped from V and 7 bases from J, the junction kept 7 bases outside the gene matches. The germline CDR1 and CDR2 sequences are SGHTA and FQGNSA. CDR3 bases: TGTGCCAGCAGCTTTTCCCGGACAGGGATGACCCAGTACTTC. The encoded protein is CASSFSRTGMTQYF.

The chain couples TRBV18 to TRBJ1-1; 8 nucleotides align to TRBD1. Germline V gene lookup returns CDR1 KGHSH and CDR2 LQKENI. This CDR3 has 14 amino acids. V lost 4 bases, J lost 5 bases, and 6 bases stayed unmatched. The CDR3 here is CASSLQGEGTEAFF. Here the CDR3 DNA reads TGTGCCAGCTCACTACAGGGGGAGGGAACTGAAGCTTTCTTT. Filled out from reference TRBV18 and TRBJ1-1, the complete variable domain reads NAGVMQNPRHLVRRRGQEARLRCSPMKGHSHVYWYRQLPEEGLKFMVYLQKENIIDESGMPKERFSAEFPKEGPSILRIQQVVRGDSAAYFCASSLQGEGTEAFFGQGTRLTVV.

The V call is TRBV6-4, the J call TRBJ2-1, with 8 nucleotides matching TRBD1. This CDR3 has 15 residues. Per germline, CDR1 MRHNA and CDR2 SNTAGT. J gave up 6 bases and V 4 bases, and 8 bases lay outside the gene matches. The CDR3 bases are TGTGCCAGCAGTGCGGAACAGGGGGTCGCCAATGAGCAGTTCTTC. Protein: CASSAEQGVANEQFF.

V usage is TRBV27 and J usage is TRBJ2-2, with 9 bases lining up with TRBD2. Germline V gene data show CDR1 as MNHEY and CDR2 as SMNVEV (reference sequence). With V trimmed by 3 bases and J by 6 bases, 2 bases remained unmatched. The CDR3 covers 14 residues. DNA for the CDR3: TGTGCCAGCAGTTTTAGCGGGGGTCCCGGGGAGCTGTTTTTT. Translation: CASSFSGGPGELFF.